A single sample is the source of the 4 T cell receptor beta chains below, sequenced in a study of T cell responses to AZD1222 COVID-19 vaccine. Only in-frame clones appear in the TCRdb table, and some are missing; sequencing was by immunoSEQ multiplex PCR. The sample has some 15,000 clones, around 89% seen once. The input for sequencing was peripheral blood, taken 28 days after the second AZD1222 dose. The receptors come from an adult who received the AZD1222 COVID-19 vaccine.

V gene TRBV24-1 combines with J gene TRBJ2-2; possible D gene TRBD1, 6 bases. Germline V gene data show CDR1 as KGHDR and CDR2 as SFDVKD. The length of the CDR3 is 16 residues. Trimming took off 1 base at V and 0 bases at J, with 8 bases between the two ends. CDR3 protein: CATSDFAGANTGELFF. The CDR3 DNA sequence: TGTGCCACCAGTGATTTCGCAGGGGCGAACACCGGGGAGCTGTTTTTT.

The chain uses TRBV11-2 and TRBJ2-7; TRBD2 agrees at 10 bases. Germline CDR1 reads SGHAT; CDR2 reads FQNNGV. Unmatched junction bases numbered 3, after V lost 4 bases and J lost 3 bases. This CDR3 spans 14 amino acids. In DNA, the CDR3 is TGTGCCAGCAGCTACCGACTAGCGGGCTACGAGCAGTACTTC. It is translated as CASSYRLAGYEQYF.

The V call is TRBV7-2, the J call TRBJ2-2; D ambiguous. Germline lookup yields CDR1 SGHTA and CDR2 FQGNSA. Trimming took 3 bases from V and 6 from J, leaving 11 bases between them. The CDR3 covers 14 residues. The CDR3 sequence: CASSLLRGAGELFF. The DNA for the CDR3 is TGTGCCAGCAGCTTGTTGAGAGGAGCCGGGGAGCTGTTTTTT.

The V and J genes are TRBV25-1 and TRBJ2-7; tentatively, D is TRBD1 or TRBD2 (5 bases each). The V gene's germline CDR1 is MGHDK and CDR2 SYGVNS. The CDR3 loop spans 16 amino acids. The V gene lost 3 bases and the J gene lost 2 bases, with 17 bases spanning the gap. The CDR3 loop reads CASSDTSRGAPYEQYF. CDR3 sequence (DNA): TGTGCCAGCAGTGATACCAGTCGAGGGGCCCCCTACGAGCAGTACTTC.